This T cell receptor beta chain was obtained from a study of OX40 agonist ivuxolimab in advanced cancers. The overall study: Patients took ivuxolimab, an agonistic anti-OX40 (CD134) antibody. Whole-study findings and limits: The CD4+ and CD8+ T cells in the blood had expanded clonally by week 6 at 0.1 to 3.0 mg/kg.

About this clone: The target antigen is unknown.

There are 16 residues in the CDR3. Trimming left V 1 base short and J 1 base short, with 12 bases between. Germline loops: CDR1 SGHAT, CDR2 FQNNGV. Generated by immunoSEQ multiplex PCR, the TCRdb table keeps only in-frame clones and is missing some. The sample holds about 83,000 clones, roughly 85% seen once. The sequence was obtained from an adult with an advanced solid tumor such as melanoma, head and neck, liver or kidney cancer. This specimen was CD4+ or CD8+ T cells sorted from blood, taken in a trial of the OX40 agonist ivuxolimab. The chain carries TRBV11-2 and TRBJ2-3; D may be TRBD2 (5 bases). Here the CDR3 DNA reads TGTGCCAGCAGCTTAGGGGCGGGCGGTGGCACAGATACGCAGTATTTT. Amino acids: CASSLGAGGGTDTQYF.